The 14 T cell receptor beta chains below come from one sample, sequenced in a study of T cell responses to AZD1222 COVID-19 vaccine. TCRdb's table, derived via immunoSEQ multiplex PCR, lists solely in-frame clones and lacks some. The sample includes over 70,000 clones, 80% to 90% of them seen just once. The sequences come from peripheral blood, collected on day 0 of MenACWY control vaccination. These receptors originate from an adult in good health.

This sequence joins TRBV19 and TRBJ2-2, with TRBD1 matching over 11 bases. Germline V CDR1 and CDR2: LNHDA, SQIVND (reference sequence). V trimming: 6 bases; J trimming: 5 bases; junction bases outside the gene matches: 11. This CDR3 is built from 17 residues. The DNA of the CDR3 is TGTGCCAGTAGCCGAAACGGACAGGGGGCGTTGACCGGGGAGCTGTTTTTT. This encodes CASSRNGQGALTGELFF. The complete variable domain, with remaining parts taken from reference TRBV19 and TRBJ2-2, reads DGGITQSPKYLFRKEGQNVTLSCEQNLNHDAMYWYRQDPGQGLRLIYYSQIVNDFQKGDIAEGYSVSREKKESFPLTVTSAQKNPTAFYLCASSRNGQGALTGELFFGEGSRLTVL.

V and J are TRBV5-4 and TRBJ1-1; D is unclear. This CDR3 has 14 amino acids. The germline V and J ends were trimmed by 0 bases and 0 bases, with 6 bases remaining between them. Per germline, CDR1 SGHNT and CDR2 YYREEE (reference sequence). CDR3 DNA sequence: TGTGCCAGCAGCTTGGGATCAATGAACACTGAAGCTTTCTTT. Protein product: CASSLGSMNTEAFF.

V gene TRBV30 combines with J gene TRBJ2-7; weak D call: TRBD1 (5 bases). The CDR3 loop spans 13 amino acids. Germline V gives CDR1 GTSNPN, CDR2 SVGIG (reference sequence). Deletions cut 8 bases from V and 3 bases from J, with 17 bases between. CDR3 bases: TGTGCCGCCCACGACAGTAGGATCTACGAGCAGTACTTC. Protein: CAAHDSRIYEQYF.

This chain connects TRBV10-3 to TRBJ1-6; 8 bases line up with TRBD1. The CDR3 is 16 residues long. Losses at the gene ends were 3 bases for V and 9 bases for J; bases not matched to a gene: 10. CDR1 and CDR2 (germline): ENHRY, SYGVKD. CDR3 residues: CAISDDRGSFSSPLHF. Written as DNA, the CDR3 is TGTGCCATCAGTGACGACAGGGGTTCGTTCAGTTCACCCCTCCACTTT.

The gene calls are TRBV14 and TRBJ1-2; 8 nucleotides agree with TRBD1. The CDR3 extends over 15 amino acids. The junction had 15 bases not matched to a gene; V was cut back by 8 bases and J by 7 bases. Germline lookup yields CDR1 SGHDN and CDR2 FVKESK. In DNA, the CDR3 is TGTGCCAGCGGTCGGACAGGGCAGAGTATCAGTGGCTACACCTTC. It is translated as CASGRTGQSISGYTF.

The chain carries TRBV18 and TRBJ2-1; 12 bases match TRBD2. V lost 4 bases to trimming and J lost 0 bases; unmatched junction nucleotides: 7. The germline gives CDR1 KGHSH, CDR2 LQKENI. This CDR3 spans 18 amino acids. The CDR3 nucleotides read TGTGCCAGCTCACTATCCCTAGCGGGGGGGAACTCCTACAATGAGCAGTTCTTC. This codes for CASSLSLAGGNSYNEQFF.

The chain recombines TRBV15 with TRBJ2-2; a possible D gene is TRBD1 (6 bases). The CDR3 is 15 amino acids. Looked up from germline, CDR1 is LNHNV and CDR2 is YYDKDF (reference sequence). Trimming removed 0 bases from V and 7 bases from J, with 12 bases in between. The CDR3 is CATSREGGNGGELFF. Here the CDR3 DNA reads TGTGCCACCAGCAGAGAAGGGGGAAATGGCGGGGAGCTGTTTTTT.

J is TRBJ1-2 and V is TRBV10-3; 10 bases agree with TRBD1. The junction had 7 bases not matched to a gene; V was cut back by 9 bases and J by 6 bases. Per germline, CDR1 ENHRY and CDR2 SYGVKD. The CDR3 totals 13 residues. DNA of the CDR3: TGTGCCATTAAGGCCGGGACAGGGGATGGCTACACCTTC. It yields the protein CAIKAGTGDGYTF.

The chain carries TRBV5-1 and TRBJ2-1; 10 bases match TRBD2. V shed 0 bases and J 6 bases; nucleotides not matched to a gene: 6. The CDR3 covers 16 residues. The germline V gene has CDR1 SGHRS and CDR2 YFSETQ. This CDR3 is CASSLVRTSGTNEQFF. The CDR3 nucleotides are TGCGCCAGCAGCTTGGTGAGGACTAGCGGAACCAATGAGCAGTTCTTC. The full variable domain, its missing parts supplied by reference TRBV5-1 and TRBJ2-1, is KAGVTQTPRYLIKTRGQQVTLSCSPISGHRSVSWYQQTPGQGLQFLFEYFSETQRNKGNFPGRFSGRQFSNSRSEMNVSTLELGDSALYLCASSLVRTSGTNEQFFGPGTRLTVL.

This clone was observed a few times. The chain employs TRBV5-1 and TRBJ2-1, with TRBD2 matching 11 bases. Germline V gives CDR1 SGHRS, CDR2 YFSETQ. V lost 2 bases to trimming and J lost 0 bases; unmatched junction nucleotides: 4. This CDR3 is built from 17 residues. The CDR3 DNA reads as TGCGCCAGCAGCTTTAGCGGGGGGGCCGTCTCCTACAATGAGCAGTTCTTC. Protein sequence: CASSFSGGAVSYNEQFF.

The rearrangement joins TRBV30 to TRBJ2-6, with D maybe TRBD1 (6 bases). Between the trimmed V and J ends, which lost 3 bases and 0 bases, there was a span of 12 bases. The CDR3 is 16 amino acids. Per the germline V gene, CDR1 is GTSNPN and CDR2 is SVGIG (reference sequence). CDR3 DNA: TGTGCCTGGAGCTTGACAGGAATCTCTGGGGCCAACGTCCTGACTTTC. Translation: CAWSLTGISGANVLTF.

This chain links TRBV2 with TRBJ2-5, with D perhaps matching TRBD1 or TRBD2 (6 bases each). V dropped 7 bases and J dropped 0 bases, with 18 bases sitting between them. Germline V gives CDR1 SNHLY, CDR2 FYNNEI. The CDR3 length is 16 residues. CDR3 region: CASIAAGGPNQETQYF. The CDR3 DNA follows: TGTGCCAGCATCGCTGCCGGGGGCCCAAACCAAGAGACCCAGTACTTC.

The chain recombines TRBV29-1 with TRBJ1-1; unclear D gene. V lost 6 bases and J lost 4, with 18 bases in between. The CDR3 contains 14 residues. Germline assignment: CDR1 SQVTM and CDR2 ANQGSEA. The CDR3 DNA is TGCAGCGTCGCCCGCACCGGCGAAAGCACTGAAGCTTTCTTT. Encoded protein: CSVARTGESTEAFF.

The chain combines TRBV11-1 with TRBJ1-1; no clear D. Germline lookup yields CDR1 SGHAT and CDR2 FQDESV (reference sequence). The CDR3 is 14 amino acids. Trimming removed 8 bases at V and 1 base at J, with 14 bases between. The CDR3 DNA sequence: TGTGCCAGCGGGATTCATAGGGCGAACACTGAAGCTTTCTTT. This encodes CASGIHRANTEAFF.